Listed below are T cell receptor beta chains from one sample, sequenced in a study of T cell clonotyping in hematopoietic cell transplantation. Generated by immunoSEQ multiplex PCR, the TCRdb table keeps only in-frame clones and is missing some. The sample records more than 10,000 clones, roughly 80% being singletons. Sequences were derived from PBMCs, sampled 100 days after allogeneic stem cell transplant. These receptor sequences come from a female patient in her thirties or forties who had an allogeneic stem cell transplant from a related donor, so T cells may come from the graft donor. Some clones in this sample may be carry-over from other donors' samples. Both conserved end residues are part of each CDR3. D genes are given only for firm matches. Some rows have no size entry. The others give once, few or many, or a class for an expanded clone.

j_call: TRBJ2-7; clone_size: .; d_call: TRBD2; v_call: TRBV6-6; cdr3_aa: CASRSTSGTYEQYF; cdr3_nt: TGTGCCAGCAGATCCACTAGCGGGACGTACGAGCAGTACTTC
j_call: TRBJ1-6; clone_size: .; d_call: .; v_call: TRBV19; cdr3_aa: CASSIVADLGYNSPLHF; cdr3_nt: TGTGCCAGTAGTATAGTTGCCGATTTGGGCTACAATTCACCCCTCCACTTT
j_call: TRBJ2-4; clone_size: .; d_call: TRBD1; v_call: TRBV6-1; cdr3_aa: CASSETGGTKNIQYF; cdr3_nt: TGTGCCAGCAGTGAGACAGGGGGCACCAAAAACATTCAGTACTTC
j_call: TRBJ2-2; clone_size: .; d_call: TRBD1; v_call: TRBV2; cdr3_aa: CAHRQGADTGELFF; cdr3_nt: TGTGCCCACAGGCAGGGGGCGGACACCGGGGAGCTGTTTTTT
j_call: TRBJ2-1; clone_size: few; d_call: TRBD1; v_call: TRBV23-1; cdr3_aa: CASSRLGQGSFDEQFF; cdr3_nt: TGCGCCAGCAGTCGCCTCGGACAGGGGAGTTTCGATGAGCAGTTCTTC
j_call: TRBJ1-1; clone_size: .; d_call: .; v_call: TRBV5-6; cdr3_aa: CASSFSGNTEAFF; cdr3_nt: TGTGCCAGCAGCTTCTCAGGGAACACTGAAGCTTTCTTT
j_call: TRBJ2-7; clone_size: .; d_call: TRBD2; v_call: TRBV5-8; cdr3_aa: CASSLVAGGREQYF; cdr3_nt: TGTGCCAGCAGCTTGGTAGCGGGGGGGCGTGAGCAGTACTTC
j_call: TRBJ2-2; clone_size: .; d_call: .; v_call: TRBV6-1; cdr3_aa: CASSEAAMGTGELFF; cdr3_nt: TGTGCCAGCAGTGAAGCAGCGATGGGAACCGGGGAGCTGTTTTTT
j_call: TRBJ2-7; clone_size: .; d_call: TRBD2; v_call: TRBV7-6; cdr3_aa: CASSLKAGAYEQYF; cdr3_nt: TGTGCCAGCAGCTTAAAAGCGGGAGCCTACGAGCAGTACTTC
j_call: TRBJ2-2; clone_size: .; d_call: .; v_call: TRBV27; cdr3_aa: CASSPDGNTGELFF; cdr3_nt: TGTGCCAGCAGTCCTGACGGGAACACCGGGGAGCTGTTTTTT
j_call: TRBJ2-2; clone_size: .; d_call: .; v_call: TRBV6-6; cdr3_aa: CASSALVSGELFF; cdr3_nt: TGTGCCAGCAGTGCACTAGTGTCCGGGGAGCTGTTTTTT
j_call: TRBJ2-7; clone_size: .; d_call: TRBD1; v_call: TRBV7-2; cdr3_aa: CASSSGTGYYEQYF; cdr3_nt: TGTGCCAGCAGCTCCGGGACAGGGTACTACGAGCAGTACTTC
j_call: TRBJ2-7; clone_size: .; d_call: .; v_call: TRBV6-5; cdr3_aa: CASSSIYEQYF; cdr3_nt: TGTGCCAGCAGTTCCATCTACGAGCAGTACTTC
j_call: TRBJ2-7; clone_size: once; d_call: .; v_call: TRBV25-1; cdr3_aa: CASESRRSYEQYF; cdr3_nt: TGTGCCAGCGAAAGTCGGAGGTCCTACGAGCAGTACTTC
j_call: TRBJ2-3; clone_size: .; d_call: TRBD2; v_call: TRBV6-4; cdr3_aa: CASSQEILAGGLTDTQYF; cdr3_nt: TGTGCCAGCAGCCAGGAGATCCTAGCGGGAGGCTTAACAGATACGCAGTATTTT
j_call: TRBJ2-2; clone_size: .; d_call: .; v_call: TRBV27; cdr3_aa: CASSPLTGELFF; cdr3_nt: TGTGCCAGCAGTCCCTTGACAGGGGAGCTGTTTTTT
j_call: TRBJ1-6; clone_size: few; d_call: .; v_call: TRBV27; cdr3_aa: CASSPLGANSPLHF; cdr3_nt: TGTGCCAGCAGTCCCCTTGGGGCCAACTCACCCCTCCACTTT
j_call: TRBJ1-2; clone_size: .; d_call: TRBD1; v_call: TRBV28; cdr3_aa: CAILQGNYGYTF; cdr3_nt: TGTGCCATCTTACAGGGGAACTATGGCTACACCTTC
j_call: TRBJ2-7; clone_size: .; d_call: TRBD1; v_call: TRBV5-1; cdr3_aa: CASSLDRGNEQYF; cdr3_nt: TGCGCCAGCAGCTTGGACAGGGGGAACGAGCAGTACTTC
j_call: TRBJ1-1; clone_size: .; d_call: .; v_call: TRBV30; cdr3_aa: CAWSASENTEAFF; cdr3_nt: TGTGCCTGGAGTGCGAGCGAGAACACTGAAGCTTTCTTT
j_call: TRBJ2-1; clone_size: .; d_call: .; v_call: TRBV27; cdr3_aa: CASGGNEQFF; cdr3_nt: TGTGCCAGCGGAGGCAATGAGCAGTTCTTC
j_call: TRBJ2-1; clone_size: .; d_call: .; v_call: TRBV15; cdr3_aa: CATSSIELSSYNEQFF; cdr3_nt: TGTGCCACCAGTTCTATAGAGTTGAGCTCCTACAATGAGCAGTTCTTC
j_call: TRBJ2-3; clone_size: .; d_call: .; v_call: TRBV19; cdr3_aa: CASSSPGETDTQYF; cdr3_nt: TGTGCCAGTAGTAGTCCAGGAGAGACAGATACGCAGTATTTT
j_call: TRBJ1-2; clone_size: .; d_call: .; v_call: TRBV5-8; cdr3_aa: CARGAANYGYTF; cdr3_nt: TGTGCCAGGGGGGCAGCCAACTATGGCTACACCTTC
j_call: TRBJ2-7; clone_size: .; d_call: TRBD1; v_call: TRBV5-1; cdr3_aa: CASSLRDRPYEQYF; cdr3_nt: TGCGCCAGCAGCTTGAGGGACAGACCCTACGAGCAGTACTTC
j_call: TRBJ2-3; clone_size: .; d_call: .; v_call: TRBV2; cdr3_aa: CASSGGFGLELGTDTQYF; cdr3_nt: TGTGCCAGCAGTGGTGGGTTTGGGCTAGAACTAGGTACAGATACGCAGTATTTT
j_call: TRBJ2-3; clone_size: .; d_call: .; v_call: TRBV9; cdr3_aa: CASSVGLDTQYF; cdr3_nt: TGTGCCAGCAGCGTGGGGCTGGATACGCAGTATTTT